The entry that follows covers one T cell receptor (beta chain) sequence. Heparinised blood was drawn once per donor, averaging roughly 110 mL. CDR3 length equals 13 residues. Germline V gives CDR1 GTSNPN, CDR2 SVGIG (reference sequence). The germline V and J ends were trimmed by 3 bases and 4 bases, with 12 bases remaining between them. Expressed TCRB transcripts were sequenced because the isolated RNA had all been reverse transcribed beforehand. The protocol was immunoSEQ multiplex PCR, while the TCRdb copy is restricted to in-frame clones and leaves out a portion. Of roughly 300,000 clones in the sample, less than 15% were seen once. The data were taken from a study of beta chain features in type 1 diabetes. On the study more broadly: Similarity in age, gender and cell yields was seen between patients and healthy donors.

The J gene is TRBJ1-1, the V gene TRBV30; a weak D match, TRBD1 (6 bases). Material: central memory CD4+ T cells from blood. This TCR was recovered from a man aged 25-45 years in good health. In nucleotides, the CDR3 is TGTGCCTGGAGCGGAACAGGGTCCACTGAAGCTTTCTTT. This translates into CAWSGTGSTEAFF.